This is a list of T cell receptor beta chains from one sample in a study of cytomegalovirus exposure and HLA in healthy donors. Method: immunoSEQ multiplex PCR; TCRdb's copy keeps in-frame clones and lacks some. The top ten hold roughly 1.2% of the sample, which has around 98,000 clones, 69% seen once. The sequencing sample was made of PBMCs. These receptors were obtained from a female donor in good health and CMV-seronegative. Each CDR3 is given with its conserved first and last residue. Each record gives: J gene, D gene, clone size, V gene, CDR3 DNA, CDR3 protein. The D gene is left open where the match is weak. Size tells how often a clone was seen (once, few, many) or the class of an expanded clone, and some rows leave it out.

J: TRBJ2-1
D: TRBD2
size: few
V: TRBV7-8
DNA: TGTGCCAGCAGCTTAACTAGCGGGAGATCCTACAATGAGCAGTTCTTC
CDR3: CASSLTSGRSYNEQFF

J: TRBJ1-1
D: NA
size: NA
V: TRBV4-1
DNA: TGCGCCAGCAGCCAAGTAAAGGTAGTGTCGGGGACTGAAGCTTTCTTT
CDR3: CASSQVKVVSGTEAFF

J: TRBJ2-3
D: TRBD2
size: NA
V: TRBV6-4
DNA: TGTGCCAGCAGTGAAAATAGCGGGAGTCCAGATACGCAGTATTTT
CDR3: CASSENSGSPDTQYF

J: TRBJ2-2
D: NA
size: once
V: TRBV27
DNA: TGTGCCAGCAGGGACAGTAACACCGGGGAGCTGTTTTTT
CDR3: CASRDSNTGELFF

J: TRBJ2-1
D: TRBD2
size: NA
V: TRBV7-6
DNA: TGTGCCAGCACCCGTTGGGAGGGAAATGAGCAGTTCTTC
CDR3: CASTRWEGNEQFF

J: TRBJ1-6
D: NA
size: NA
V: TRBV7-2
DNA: TGTGCCAGCAGCTACCCGGACAGCCTTTCACCCCTCCACTTT
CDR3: CASSYPDSLSPLHF

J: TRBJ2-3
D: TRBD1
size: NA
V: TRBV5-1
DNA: TGCGCCAGCAGCTTCTCAGGACAGGGGGGGACAGATACGCAGTATTTT
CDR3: CASSFSGQGGTDTQYF

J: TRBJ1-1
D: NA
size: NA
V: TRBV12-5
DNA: TGTGCTAGTGGTTTGGACGGGACACACGAAGCTTTCTTT
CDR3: CASGLDGTHEAFF

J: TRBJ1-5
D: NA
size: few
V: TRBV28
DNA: TGTGCCAGCATGTCAAGCAATCAGCCCCAGCATTTT
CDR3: CASMSSNQPQHF

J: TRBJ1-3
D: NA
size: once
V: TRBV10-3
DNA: TGTGCCATCAGTGAGTCGGGAGGTGGAAACACCATATATTTT
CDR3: CAISESGGGNTIYF

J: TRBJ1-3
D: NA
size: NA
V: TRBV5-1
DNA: TGCGCCAGCAGCTTCGACAGGACCTCTGGAAACACCATATATTTT
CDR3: CASSFDRTSGNTIYF

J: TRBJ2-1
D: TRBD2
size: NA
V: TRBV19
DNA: TGTGCCAGTACCCCACCGGGACTAGGCTACAATGAGCAGTTCTTC
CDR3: CASTPPGLGYNEQFF

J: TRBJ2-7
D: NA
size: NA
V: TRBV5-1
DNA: TGCGCCAGCAGCTTGACAGGGAATGATCCGTACTTC
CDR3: CASSLTGNDPYF

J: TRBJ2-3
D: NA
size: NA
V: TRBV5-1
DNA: TGCGCCAGCAGCTTGGGCAGCGGGCCCAGGATAGATACGCAGTATTTT
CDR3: CASSLGSGPRIDTQYF

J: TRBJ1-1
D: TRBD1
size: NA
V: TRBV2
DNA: TGTGCCAGCTTTAGGGGGCAGGTGGACACTGAAGCTTTCTTT
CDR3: CASFRGQVDTEAFF

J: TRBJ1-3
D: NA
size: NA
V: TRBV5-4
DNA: TGTGCCAGCAGCTTGGGGACAGTCTCTGGAAACACCATATATTTT
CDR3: CASSLGTVSGNTIYF

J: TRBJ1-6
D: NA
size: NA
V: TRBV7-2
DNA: TGTGCCAGCAGCCCGGGGGTACCCAATTCACCCCTCCACTTT
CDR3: CASSPGVPNSPLHF

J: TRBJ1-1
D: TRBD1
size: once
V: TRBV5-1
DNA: TGCGCCAGCAGCCAAGGGGGGACAGGGTGGATCACTGAAGCTTTCTTT
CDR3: CASSQGGTGWITEAFF

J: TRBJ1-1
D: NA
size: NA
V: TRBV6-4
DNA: TGTGCCAGCACCCTGAGGGAGGACCGCACTGAAGCTTTCTTT
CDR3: CASTLREDRTEAFF

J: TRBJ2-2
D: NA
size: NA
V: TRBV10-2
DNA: TGCGCCAGCAGTGAGCTAAGAGGCACCGGGGAGCTGTTTTTT
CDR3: CASSELRGTGELFF